The 4 T cell receptor beta chains below were found in one sample sequenced in a study of blood T cell repertoires in COVID-19. Profiling relied on immunoSEQ multiplex PCR, and the TCRdb table lists in-frame clones only, not all of them. The table shows around 400,000 clones, with about 89% occurring only once. Sequencing input: peripheral blood. The receptors derive from a man aged 40-50 years with acute or convalescent COVID-19.

The rearrangement uses TRBV4-2 and TRBJ1-1, with D uncertain. V lost 2 bases, J lost 0 bases, and 13 bases lay in between. CDR1 and CDR2 from the germline V gene are LGHNA and YNFKEQ. The length of the CDR3 is 16 residues. Written as DNA, the CDR3 is TGTGCCAGCAGCCAACCATTGGAGACCGTGAACACTGAAGCTTTCTTT. Protein: CASSQPLETVNTEAFF.

J is TRBJ2-1 and V is TRBV6-2 or TRBV6-3, with D uncertain. V was shortened by 2 bases and J by 0 bases, with 14 bases between the two germline ends. This CDR3 is 17 amino acids long. CDR1 MNHEY and CDR2 SVGEGT come from the germline V gene. This CDR3 reads CASSYISAGNSYNEQFF. The CDR3 nucleotides read TGTGCCAGCAGTTACATATCGGCAGGAAACTCCTACAATGAGCAGTTCTTC.

V gene TRBV29-1 combines with J gene TRBJ2-3; 9 bases are a match to TRBD2. V gave up 7 bases and J gave up 2 bases; unmatched junction bases: 4. CDR1 and CDR2 from the germline V gene are SQVTM and ANQGSEA. This CDR3 is 13 amino acids long. The CDR3 sequence: CSGVAGDTDTQYF. The CDR3 coding sequence is TGCAGCGGAGTAGCGGGAGACACAGATACGCAGTATTTT.

The chain has TRBV30 and TRBJ1-2, with TRBD1 identical over 9 bases. The CDR3 extends over 11 amino acids. With 7 bases clipped from V and 6 bases from J, the junction kept 3 bases outside the gene matches. The V gene's germline CDR1 is GTSNPN and CDR2 SVGIG (reference sequence). This chain's CDR3 is CASNRGHGYTF. CDR3 nucleotide sequence: TGTGCCTCAAACAGGGGGCATGGCTACACCTTC.